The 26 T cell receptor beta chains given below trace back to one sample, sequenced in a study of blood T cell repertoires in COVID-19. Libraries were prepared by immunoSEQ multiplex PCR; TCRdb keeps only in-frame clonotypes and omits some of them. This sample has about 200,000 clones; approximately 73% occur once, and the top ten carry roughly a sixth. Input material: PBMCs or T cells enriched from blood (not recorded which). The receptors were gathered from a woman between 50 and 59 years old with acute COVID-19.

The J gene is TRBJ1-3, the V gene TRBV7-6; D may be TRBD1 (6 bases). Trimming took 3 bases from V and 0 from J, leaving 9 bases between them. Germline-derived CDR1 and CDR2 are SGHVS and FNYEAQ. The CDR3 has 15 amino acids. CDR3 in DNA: TGTGCCAGCAGCTTGACAGGAGGCTCTGGAAACACCATATATTTT. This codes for CASSLTGGSGNTIYF.

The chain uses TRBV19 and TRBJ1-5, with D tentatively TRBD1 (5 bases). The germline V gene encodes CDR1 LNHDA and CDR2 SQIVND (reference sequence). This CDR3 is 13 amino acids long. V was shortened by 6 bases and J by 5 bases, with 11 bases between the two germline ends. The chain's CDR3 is CASSLGGDQPQHF. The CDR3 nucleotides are TGTGCCAGTAGCCTTGGGGGGGATCAGCCCCAGCATTTT.

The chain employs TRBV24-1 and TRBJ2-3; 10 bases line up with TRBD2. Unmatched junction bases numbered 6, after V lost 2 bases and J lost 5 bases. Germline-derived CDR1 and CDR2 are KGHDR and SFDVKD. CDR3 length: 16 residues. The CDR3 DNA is TGTGCCACCAGTGATTCAGTAGCGGGGGGACTAGATACGCAGTATTTT. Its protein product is CATSDSVAGGLDTQYF.

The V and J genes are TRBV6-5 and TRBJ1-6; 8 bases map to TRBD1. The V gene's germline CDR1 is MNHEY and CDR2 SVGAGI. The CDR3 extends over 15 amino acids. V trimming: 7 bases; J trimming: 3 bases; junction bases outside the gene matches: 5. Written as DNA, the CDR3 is TGTGCCAGCACTCAAACAGGGGGCTATAATTCACCCCTCCACTTT. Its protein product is CASTQTGGYNSPLHF.

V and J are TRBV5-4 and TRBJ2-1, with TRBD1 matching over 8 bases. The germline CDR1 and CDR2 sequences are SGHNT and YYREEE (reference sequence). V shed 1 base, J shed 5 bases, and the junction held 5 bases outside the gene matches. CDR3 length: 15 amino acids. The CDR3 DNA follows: TGTGCCAGCAGCTTGATCTACAGGGGGGACAATGAGCAGTTCTTC. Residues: CASSLIYRGDNEQFF.

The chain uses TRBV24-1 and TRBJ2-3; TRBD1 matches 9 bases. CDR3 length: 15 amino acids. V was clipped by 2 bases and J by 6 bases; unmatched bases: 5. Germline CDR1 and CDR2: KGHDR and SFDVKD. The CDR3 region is CATSDYRTGEDTQYF. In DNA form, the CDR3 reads TGTGCCACCAGTGATTACCGGACAGGGGAGGATACGCAGTATTTT.

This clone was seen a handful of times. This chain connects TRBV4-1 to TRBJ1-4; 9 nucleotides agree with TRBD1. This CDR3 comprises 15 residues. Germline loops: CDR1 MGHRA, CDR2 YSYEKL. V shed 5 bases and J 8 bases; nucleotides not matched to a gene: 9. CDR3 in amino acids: CASSDGDREKEKLFF. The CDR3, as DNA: TGCGCCAGCAGCGATGGGGACAGGGAGAAAGAAAAACTGTTTTTT.

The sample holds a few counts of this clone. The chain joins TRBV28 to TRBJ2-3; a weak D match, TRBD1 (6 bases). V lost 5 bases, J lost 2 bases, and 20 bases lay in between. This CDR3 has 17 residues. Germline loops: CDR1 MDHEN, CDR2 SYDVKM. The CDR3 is CASSTFRGVGATDTQYF. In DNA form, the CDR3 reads TGTGCCAGCAGTACCTTCAGGGGAGTCGGGGCCACAGATACGCAGTATTTT.

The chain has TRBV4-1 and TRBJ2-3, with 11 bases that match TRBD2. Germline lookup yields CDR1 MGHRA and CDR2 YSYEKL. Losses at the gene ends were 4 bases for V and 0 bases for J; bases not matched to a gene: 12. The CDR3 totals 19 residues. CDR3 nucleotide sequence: TGCGCCAGCAGCCGGGAACTAGCGGGGGCCAAGGGCAGCACAGATACGCAGTATTTT. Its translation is CASSRELAGAKGSTDTQYF.

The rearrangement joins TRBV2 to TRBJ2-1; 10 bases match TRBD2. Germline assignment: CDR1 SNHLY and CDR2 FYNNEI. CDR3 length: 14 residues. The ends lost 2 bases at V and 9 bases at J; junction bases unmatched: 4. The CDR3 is CASSELAGASEQFF. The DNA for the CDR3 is TGTGCCAGCAGTGAACTAGCGGGGGCCAGTGAGCAGTTCTTC.

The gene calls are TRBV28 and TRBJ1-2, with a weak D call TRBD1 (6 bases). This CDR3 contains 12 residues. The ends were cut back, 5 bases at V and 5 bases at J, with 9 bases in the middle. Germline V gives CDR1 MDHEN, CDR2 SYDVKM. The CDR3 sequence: CASSEDSYGYTF. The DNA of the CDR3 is TGTGCCAGCAGTGAGGACAGTTATGGCTACACCTTC.

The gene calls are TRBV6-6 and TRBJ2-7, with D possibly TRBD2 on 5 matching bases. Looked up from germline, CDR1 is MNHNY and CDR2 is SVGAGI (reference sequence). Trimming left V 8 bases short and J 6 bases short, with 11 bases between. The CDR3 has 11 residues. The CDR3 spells CASSEGSEQYV. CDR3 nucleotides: TGTGCCAGCTCTGAGGGATCCGAGCAGTACGTC.

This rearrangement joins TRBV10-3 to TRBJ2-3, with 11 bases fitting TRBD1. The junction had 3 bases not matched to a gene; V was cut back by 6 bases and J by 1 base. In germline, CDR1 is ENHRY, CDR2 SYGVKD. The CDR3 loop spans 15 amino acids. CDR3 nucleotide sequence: TGTGCCATCAGACCGGGACAGGGGGGCACAGATACGCAGTATTTT. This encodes CAIRPGQGGTDTQYF.

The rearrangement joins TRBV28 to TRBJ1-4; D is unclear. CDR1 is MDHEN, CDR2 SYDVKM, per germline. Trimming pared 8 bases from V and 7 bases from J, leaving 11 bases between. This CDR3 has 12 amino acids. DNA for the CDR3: TGTGCCAGCCGAGCGCTCGGTGAAAAACTGTTTTTT. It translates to CASRALGEKLFF.

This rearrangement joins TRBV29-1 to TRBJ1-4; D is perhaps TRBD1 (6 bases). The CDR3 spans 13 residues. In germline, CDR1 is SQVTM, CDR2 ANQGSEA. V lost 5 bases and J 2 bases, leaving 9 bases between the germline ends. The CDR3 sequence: CSVRTATNEKLFF. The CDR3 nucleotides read TGCAGCGTTCGGACAGCTACTAATGAAAAACTGTTTTTT.

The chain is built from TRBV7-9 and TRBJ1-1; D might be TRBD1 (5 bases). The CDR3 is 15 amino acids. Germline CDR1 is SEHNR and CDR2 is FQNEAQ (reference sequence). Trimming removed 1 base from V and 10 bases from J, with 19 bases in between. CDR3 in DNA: TGTGCCAGCAGCTTAGTACTGGGGATGGGCGGGGGAGCTTTCTTT. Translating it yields CASSLVLGMGGGAFF.

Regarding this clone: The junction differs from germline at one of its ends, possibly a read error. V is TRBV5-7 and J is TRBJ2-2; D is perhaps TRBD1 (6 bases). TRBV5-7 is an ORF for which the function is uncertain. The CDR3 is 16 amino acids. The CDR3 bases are TGTGCCAGCAGCTTGGTCCAGGGGATGACCACCCGGGAGCTGTTTTTT. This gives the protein CASSLVQGMTTRELFF.

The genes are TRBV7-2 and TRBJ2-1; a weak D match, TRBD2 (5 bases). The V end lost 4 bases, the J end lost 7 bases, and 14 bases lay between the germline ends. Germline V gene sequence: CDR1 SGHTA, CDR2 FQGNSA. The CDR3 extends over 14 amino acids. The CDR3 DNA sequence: TGTGCCAGCAGCTCAGGAAGCGGTGGGAATGAGCAGTTCTTC. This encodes CASSSGSGGNEQFF.

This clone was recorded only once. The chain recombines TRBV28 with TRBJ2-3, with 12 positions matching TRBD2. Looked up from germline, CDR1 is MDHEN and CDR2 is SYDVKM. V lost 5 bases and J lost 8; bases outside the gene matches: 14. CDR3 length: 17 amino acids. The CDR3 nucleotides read TGTGCCAGCAGTGGCTGGACTAGCGGGACTTCCGGTAGTACGCAGTATTTT. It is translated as CASSGWTSGTSGSTQYF.

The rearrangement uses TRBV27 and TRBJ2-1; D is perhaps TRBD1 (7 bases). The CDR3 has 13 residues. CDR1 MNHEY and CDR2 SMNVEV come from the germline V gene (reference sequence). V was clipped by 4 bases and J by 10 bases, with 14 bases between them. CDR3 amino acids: CASSWGEGGEQFF. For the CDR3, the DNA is TGTGCCAGCAGTTGGGGGGAAGGGGGCGAGCAGTTCTTC.

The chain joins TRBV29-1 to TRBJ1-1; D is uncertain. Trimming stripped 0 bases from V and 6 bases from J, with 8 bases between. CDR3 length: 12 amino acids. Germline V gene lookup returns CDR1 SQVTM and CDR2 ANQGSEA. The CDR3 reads CSVEESTAEAFF. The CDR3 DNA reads TGCAGCGTTGAAGAGAGTACGGCTGAAGCTTTCTTT.

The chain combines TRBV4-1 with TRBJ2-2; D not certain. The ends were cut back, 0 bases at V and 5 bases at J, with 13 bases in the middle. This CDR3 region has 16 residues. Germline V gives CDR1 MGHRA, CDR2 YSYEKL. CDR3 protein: CASSQDSGRTTGELFF. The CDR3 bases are TGCGCCAGCAGCCAAGATTCAGGTAGAACAACCGGGGAGCTGTTTTTT.

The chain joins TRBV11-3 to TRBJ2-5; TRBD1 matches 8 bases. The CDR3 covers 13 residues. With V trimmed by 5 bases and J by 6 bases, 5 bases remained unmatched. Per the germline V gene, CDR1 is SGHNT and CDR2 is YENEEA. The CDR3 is CASSTQGAKTQYF. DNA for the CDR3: TGTGCCAGCAGCACCCAGGGGGCGAAGACCCAGTACTTC.

CDR3 in amino acids: CASLGLAKNIQYF. The CDR3 DNA reads TGTGCCAGCCTGGGACTAGCCAAAAACATTCAGTACTTC. The chain carries TRBV2 and TRBJ2-4; weak D call: TRBD2 (6 bases). The CDR3 totals 13 residues. Trimming cost V 8 bases and J 0 bases, with 8 bases left between them. CDR1 and CDR2 (germline): SNHLY, FYNNEI.

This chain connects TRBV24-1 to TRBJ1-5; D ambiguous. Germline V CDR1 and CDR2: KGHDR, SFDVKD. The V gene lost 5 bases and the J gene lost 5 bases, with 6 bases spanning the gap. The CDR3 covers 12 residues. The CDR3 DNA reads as TGTGCCACCAGTGGTAGTCATCAGCCCCAGCATTTT. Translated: CATSGSHQPQHF.

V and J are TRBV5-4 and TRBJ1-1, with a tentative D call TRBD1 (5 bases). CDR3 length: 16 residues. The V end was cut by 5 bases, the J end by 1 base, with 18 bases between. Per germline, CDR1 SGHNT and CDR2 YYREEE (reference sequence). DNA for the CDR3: TGTGCCAGCAGTCGTGGGGTCCGGGGGACGAACACTGAAGCTTTCTTT. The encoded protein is CASSRGVRGTNTEAFF.